This TCR beta chain comes out of a study of cytomegalovirus exposure and HLA in healthy donors (dated by TCRdb to 2016 to 2017). With respect to the entire study: According to an earlier analysis of 587 of the donors, about 180 million T cells yielded 117 million unique TCR beta sequences and approximately 300 Gb of sequence data. The study was designed to test whether signatures of past pathogen exposure could be identified by cataloging public T cell receptors. Among some 400 genotyped donors of the cohort, an average of approximately 240,000 unique TCR beta nucleotide sequences was sequenced per donor, of which about 19% were non-productive. All discovery cohort repertoires had been generated on a single sequencing platform. The T cell repertoires of 666 subjects were profiled by immunosequencing and related to cytomegalovirus serostatus. In a later genetic analysis, genome-wide SNP genotypes for about 55% of the roughly 670 donors were used, and that subset was treated as a discovery cohort. About 5 DR-DQ haplotypes were handled as single units for association and clustering, since linkage in the cohort was strong. An early release that covered about 600 HLA-typed donors contained approximately 300 gigabases of sequencing data and about 93 million unique TCR sequences. An earlier analysis of approximately 500 of the donors applied high-throughput TCR beta sequencing to assess whether each TCR beta V gene segment acted as functional or pseudogenic. A later analysis re-analyzed previously published TCR beta repertoires from roughly 630 donors and added high-resolution HLA genotyping to study TCR occurrence patterns. Rather than drawing on any new phenotypic data, the later analysis identified candidate immune exposures from TCR beta sequences and the way those sequences occurred across donors. A separate validation cohort of over 95 different subjects was used in addition to the approximately 670-subject first cohort. Class I and class II HLA loci were covered by the typing at four-digit resolution. Donor age, sex, ethnicity and CMV serostatus were compiled alongside the repertoire data. The number of typed donors differed by locus: about 620-640 for A, B, C, DRB1 and DQB1; 500 to 550 for DQA1; over 600 for DPA1; and around 470 for DPB1. To predict cytomegalovirus infection status, the study brought together high-throughput TCR immunosequencing, statistical association of individual TCRs with disease status, and machine learning. Among the roughly 400 genotyped donors, roughly 80% belonged to the genetic ancestry cluster associated with self-reported Caucasian donors. What the work shows at the level of the full study, not this receptor alone: Several of the top co-occurrence clusters appeared to be linked to parvovirus B19, influenza, CMV and Epstein-Barr virus, according to a later analysis. The 87-base-pair reads could not distinguish some IMGT-functional V segments, including TRBV6-2 and TRBV6-3, so those segments were excluded. HLA typing was unavailable for some donors at each locus, so association tests used only the typed subset. According to the authors, the approach could potentially be generalized to other disease states and immunological phenotypes. An association between a missense DCLRE1C variant and V-gene and J-gene trimming of TCR beta chains was found in a later genetic analysis and replicated in an independent cohort. Broadly in line with IMGT annotations, most TCR beta V segments showed up in productive rearrangements about 90% or about 30% of the time in an earlier analysis of about 500 of the donors. CMV serostatus was the only immune exposure information available for the cohort. Around 16 rarely observed V segments, including chromosome 9 orphons, were excluded from the earlier analysis of about 610 of the donors because counts were too low. Assigning TCR associations to individual alleles was difficult when HLA alleles, especially DR and DQ, strongly co-occurred. In vitro tests confirmed that a few of the cytomegalovirus-associated TCR beta chains recognize cytomegalovirus antigens. In a later analysis, TCR association rates were found to vary across HLA loci, with the most associated TCRs seen for DRB1 alleles and the fewest for HLA-C alleles. Correlated functional status among segregating V segments might reflect linkage disequilibrium, but an unknown experimental factor could not be ruled out. In the study, 164 TCR beta chains were listed as associated with cytomegalovirus. Compared with the approximately 600-donor mean, donors in an Asian-associated ancestry cluster had fewer N-insertions in productive TCRs, according to a later genetic analysis. A group of highly shared sequence variants was considered likely to be a technical artifact of the sequencing pipeline. This cohort had only TCR beta chains sequenced, and the lack of alpha or paired-chain data limited which features could be detected. A further reported finding was that TCR beta sequences accurately predicted the HLA-A and HLA-B alleles for most subjects in the first cohort. At a false discovery rate of 0.05, a later analysis linked roughly 17,000 TCR beta sequences to specific HLA alleles. In both the original and validation cohorts, the classifier was reported to diagnose cytomegalovirus status with high specificity and sensitivity. In a later analysis, HLA-associated TCR beta chains showed more clonal expansion and lower generation probabilities than non-associated chains that were equally common. Most CMV-associated TCR beta chains appeared to be HLA-restricted in a later analysis, and the HLA associations seemed to be driven largely by CMV exposure. Roughly uniform sequencing depth across donors was assumed in presence/absence analyses, although this assumption may not hold. While some public TCRs were present in many individuals, most TCR sequences turned up only very rarely across donors.

The CDR3 holds 14 amino acids from the cysteine to the phenylalanine. The only DNA kept is the CDR3, 42 bases in frame from the first base. Taken from the germline V gene, the CDR1 and CDR2 loops are MDHEN and SYDVKM. The V end loses 3 bases and the J end loses 3 bases, and a stretch of 9 bases separates them. The cohort consisted of 666 healthy bone marrow donors. Cohort members were all nominally healthy when sampled, although unrecorded immune exposures were likely present. The donor was CMV seronegative and belonged to the group of over 300 seronegative cohort members. A peripheral blood sample was provided by each donor, and peripheral blood mononuclear cells were used for TCR beta sequencing. Genomic DNA extraction from the blood cell samples was performed with the Qiagen DNeasy Blood Extraction Kit. As to this clone: Its antigen is currently not known. No base-level quality is on record; no much larger clone is a single base apart.

Library preparation used the immunoSEQ multiplex PCR assay. A mixture of 60 forward primers for TCR Vbeta segments and 13 reverse primers for TCR Jbeta segments was used in the multiplex PCR. A multiplex PCR assay on genomic DNA amplified the CDR3 region of rearranged TCR beta genes. On the Illumina HiSeq System, the amplified TCR beta libraries were sequenced as 87-base-pair reads. As for how the authors treated the data: In a later analysis, tens of millions of unique TCR beta chains were counted across the approximately 670 repertoires, and around 10 million of these chains were shared by at least two donors. Raw reads were error-corrected and collapsed into unique sequences with a nearest-neighbor algorithm that merged closely related sequences to remove PCR and sequencing errors. To assign V, D and J gene segments, CDR3 sequences were aligned to IMGT reference sequences. Each retained sequence needed at least a six-nucleotide match to both a V gene segment and a J gene segment. Rearrangements were called productive when the CDR3 lacked stop codons and stayed in frame with V and J; all others were non-productive. CDR3 was defined by IMGT convention, running from the second conserved V-encoded cysteine to the conserved J-encoded phenylalanine. The earlier analysis of 500 to 750 of the donors excluded any sequence lacking an unambiguous match to a single V gene segment. An earlier analysis of about 600 of the donors called V segments functional above 56.7% productive rearrangements and segregating when the between-donor standard deviation exceeded 5%. A statistical classification framework was developed to diagnose cytomegalovirus status using the catalog of TCR beta chain sequences. In a later analysis, V and J genes were assigned by comparing TCR nucleotide sequences against IMGT/GENE-DB human TR gene sequences. A later analysis assigned CDR3 sequences and most-parsimonious VDJ recombination scenarios with the TCRdist pipeline. In a later analysis, every TCR beta chain was defined by the combination of its CDR3 amino acid sequence and its V-gene family, and reads without a unique V-gene family were dropped. To address suspected cross-contamination and a sequencing artifact, a later analysis removed approximately 590 highly shared, low-generation-probability nucleotide sequences. A later analysis calculated a clonal expansion index for each public chain from normalized within-repertoire ranks of inferred template counts. In a later analysis, generation probabilities were computed with a VDJ recombination model fitted to out-of-frame rearrangements, and the resulting probabilities were checked against IGoR. In a later analysis, hypergeometric tests were used to score TCR-TCR, TCR-HLA and TCR-CMV co-occurrence, with a repertoire-size bias correction applied to TCR pairs. To estimate false discovery rates, a later analysis permuted the HLA or CMV assignments 20 times. In a later analysis, co-occurring TCRs were grouped using DBSCAN, with TCRdist sequence similarity added in when clustering inside HLA-allele-positive subsets. Repertoires with fewer than 30,000 or more than 120,000 public chains, plus five repertoires with anomalous nucleotide sharing, were excluded from co-occurrence clustering. TCRdb mirrors the immuneACCESS table, restricted to in-frame sequences. Some clones are absent from its copies; in checked studies, under half trace to an unresolved V gene, and the reason for the others is unknown. That table is the source of V, J and clone size, and D and trimming were worked out from the DNA. Here the sample has 80,000 to 95,000 clones; about 79% occur a single time. 6% of the sample is held by the ten biggest clonotypes.

The receptor comes from a female donor in good health and CMV-seronegative. Recombination connected TRBV28 to TRBJ1-5; the D gene cannot be named for sure. Specimen: PBMCs. The CDR3 region: CASSLGQNNQPQHF. The sequenced DNA: TGTGCCAGCAGTTTGGGCCAGAACAATCAGCCCCAGCATTTT. The full variable domain, with segments outside the CDR3 supplied by the reference TRBV28 and TRBJ1-5 proteins, appears as DVKVTQSSRYLVKRTGEKVFLECVQDMDHENMFWYRQDPGLGLRLIYFSYDVKMKEKGDIPEGYSVSREKKERFSLILESASTNQTSMYLCASSLGQNNQPQHFGDGTRLSIL.